The T cell receptor beta chain under discussion was sequenced for a study of tumor and adjacent non-tumor tissue in lung cancer. Overall study: The cohort had 12 to 13 adenocarcinoma, a couple of squamous cell and 1 small cell patients.

This sample's RNA came from whole unsorted tissue. This non-tumor lung sample came from over 3 cm beyond the tumor edge. A modified ARM-PCR protocol with three rounds of nested PCR amplified TCRbeta. MiXCR, run by TCRdb on the multiplex PCR reads, gives a single entry per CDR3 protein. The sample includes some 100,000 distinct CDR3 sequences, more than 55% seen only once; the top ten take less than 20%. A word on this clonotype: What it binds is unknown. A read error may account for a junction end that differs from germline.

Whole-study results and caveats: Higher tumor TCR diversity was associated with shorter survival. Significantly higher TCR diversity was found in tumor than normal lung.

The CDR3 length is 13 residues. CDR1 is SQVTM, CDR2 ANQGSEA, per germline. The sequencing sample was made of distant non-tumor lung tissue. The source of this sequence is a man between 25 and 39 years old with non-small cell lung cancer. The chain employs TRBV29-1 and TRBJ1-4, with D perhaps matching TRBD1 (5 bases). CDR3 DNA sequence: TGCAGCGTTGTCCTGGGACCAAATGAAAAACTGTTCTTT. It codes for CSVVLGPNEKLFF.